These T cell receptor beta chains were read from a single sample in a study of radiotherapy plus CTLA-4 blockade in lung cancer. The data were produced by immunoSEQ multiplex PCR, yet TCRdb's version contains in-frame clones alone and is incomplete. The table shows 35,000 to 50,000 clones, with roughly 76% occurring only once. Sequences were derived from peripheral blood, sampled from a patient treated with radiotherapy plus ipilimumab. These receptors were obtained from a human donor with non-small cell lung cancer who had a complete response to radiotherapy plus ipilimumab. Each CDR3 is given with its conserved first and last residue. A D gene is named only where the DNA matches it firmly. Some rows have no size entry. The others give once, few or many, or a class for an expanded clone.

TRBJ2-7 | TRBV6-5 | . | . | TGTGCCAGCAGCTCAGAAGGGACACGCGCGTACGAGCAGTACTTC | CASSSEGTRAYEQYF
TRBJ2-2 | TRBV29-1 | . | TRBD2 | TGCAGCGTGACTAGCGGGGACGTCTACACCGGGGAGCTGTTTTTT | CSVTSGDVYTGELFF
TRBJ2-1 | TRBV2 | . | TRBD2 | TGTGCCAGCAGTGTCCAAGGGACTAGTGGCGATGAGCAGTTCTTC | CASSVQGTSGDEQFF
TRBJ1-1 | TRBV2 | . | . | TGTGCCAGCAGTGAAACGAGGGTCACTGAAGCTTTCTTT | CASSETRVTEAFF
TRBJ1-5 | TRBV28 | . | . | TGTGCCAGCAGTTATCGTTCGGTTAGGCAGGGGATTCAGCCCCAGCATTTT | CASSYRSVRQGIQPQHF
TRBJ1-1 | TRBV13 | . | TRBD1 | TGTGCCAGCAGCACTAGACGGGACAGGGAGGAAAAAGCTTTCTTT | CASSTRRDREEKAFF
TRBJ1-1 | TRBV19 | . | . | TGTGCCAGCAATGGTATCAGGCCCGGGGGCACTGAAGCTTTCTTT | CASNGIRPGGTEAFF
TRBJ2-3 | TRBV7-9 | . | . | TGTGCCAGCAGCCGTGGGACGGGGGGCGCAGATACGCAGTATTTT | CASSRGTGGADTQYF
TRBJ2-7 | TRBV5-6 | few | . | TGTGCCAGCAGCTTTGCAGGGGACACTTACGAGCAGTACTTC | CASSFAGDTYEQYF
TRBJ1-2 | TRBV10-3 | once | . | TGTGCCATCAGTGAGGAGGACAGTAACTATGGCTACACCTTC | CAISEEDSNYGYTF
TRBJ2-7 | TRBV18 | . | TRBD2 | TGTGCCAGCTCCCTTGGACTAGATGAAAAGCAGTACTTC | CASSLGLDEKQYF
TRBJ1-3 | TRBV5-6 | few | . | TGTGCCAGCAGCTATAGGGACAACTCTGGAAACACCATATATTTT | CASSYRDNSGNTIYF
TRBJ2-7 | TRBV5-6 | . | . | TGTGCCAGCAGCCGTCGCCGACAGGGAGGCGAGCAGTACTTC | CASSRRRQGGEQYF
TRBJ2-3 | TRBV9 | . | . | TGTGCCAGCAGCGTAGCTTTAAGCACTAGCACAGATACGCAGTATTTT | CASSVALSTSTDTQYF
TRBJ2-5 | TRBV7-2 | . | . | TGTGCCAGCAGGGGGGGGCTCCAAGAGACCCAGTACTTC | CASRGGLQETQYF
TRBJ2-1 | TRBV30 | once | . | TGTGCCTGGAGTGTTGGGGGCGCCTACAATGAGCAGTTCTTC | CAWSVGGAYNEQFF
TRBJ2-3 | TRBV5-8 | . | . | TGTGCCAGCAGCTTTTGGGGCTCTAGGAAAGATACGCAGTATTTT | CASSFWGSRKDTQYF
TRBJ1-3 | TRBV25-1 | . | . | TGTGCCAGCACTGGAACGGGGGGCAGAGGAAACACCATATATTTT | CASTGTGGRGNTIYF
TRBJ2-5 | TRBV15 | . | . | TGTGCCACCAGGCGTCCCGGGGCGGGGGAGACCCAGTACTTC | CATRRPGAGETQYF
TRBJ2-7 | TRBV29-1 | . | TRBD1 | TGCAGCGCCCGGGACAGTGTGCTCGAGCAGTACTTC | CSARDSVLEQYF
TRBJ2-7 | TRBV15 | . | TRBD1 | TGTGCCACCAGCAGTATGAGGGACAGGGACGAGCAGTACTTC | CATSSMRDRDEQYF
TRBJ1-1 | TRBV5-1 | few | . | TGCGCCAGCAGCTTAGTCCCTCAGACTGAAGCTTTCTTT | CASSLVPQTEAFF
TRBJ1-5 | TRBV7-2 | once | . | TGTGCCAGCAGCTCGTTTAATCAGCCCCAGCATTTT | CASSSFNQPQHF
TRBJ1-1 | TRBV18 | . | TRBD1 | TGTGCCAGCTCACCCACACTCGAACAGGGGGCCCGGGCTTTCTTT | CASSPTLEQGARAFF
TRBJ1-5 | TRBV6-1 | few | . | TGTGCCAGCAGCGCGAATAGCAATCAGCCCCAGCATTTT | CASSANSNQPQHF
TRBJ2-7 | TRBV5-4 | . | TRBD1 | TGTGCCAGCAGCTTGGACAGGGGGCGCTACGAGCAGTACTTC | CASSLDRGRYEQYF
TRBJ1-2 | TRBV6-6 | . | . | TGTGCCAGCAGGGTCGGGGGCTATGGCTACACCTTC | CASRVGGYGYTF
TRBJ2-1 | TRBV10-3 | . | TRBD1 | TGTGCCATCAGCCCGGAACAGGGGGCGCAAGAGTTCTTC | CAISPEQGAQEFF
TRBJ2-5 | TRBV5-6 | . | . | TGTGCCAGCAGCCTGGGACGGAGGGAGACCCAGTACTTC | CASSLGRRETQYF
TRBJ1-1 | TRBV25-1 | . | . | TGTGCCAGCAGTGAATATGGCTACACTGAAGCTTTCTTT | CASSEYGYTEAFF
TRBJ2-7 | TRBV19 | . | TRBD1 | TGTGCCAGTAGTCTCCCAGGGGGCCCCTACGAGCAGTACTTC | CASSLPGGPYEQYF
TRBJ1-1 | TRBV10-3 | . | . | TGTGCCACCGCCTTAGACAGGAACACTGAAGCTTTCTTT | CATALDRNTEAFF
TRBJ2-4 | TRBV5-1 | . | TRBD1 | TGCGCCAGCAGCTTGGCCCCAGGGGGACAGGCAAGGGCCAAAAACATTCAGTACTTC | CASSLAPGGQARAKNIQYF
TRBJ2-7 | TRBV15 | . | . | TGTGCCACCAGCAGAGATCAGGTCGGGGGCTACGAGCAGTACTTC | CATSRDQVGGYEQYF
TRBJ2-6 | TRBV5-1 | few | . | TGCGCCAGCAGCTTGCTCTCTGGGGCCAACGTCCTGACTTTC | CASSLLSGANVLTF
TRBJ2-3 | TRBV5-1 | . | . | TGCGCCAGCAGCTTACAGGGAATGAGCGCAGATACGCAGTATTTT | CASSLQGMSADTQYF
TRBJ2-3 | TRBV25-1 | . | . | TGTGCCAGCAGTGCCCCACTTACGAACCCTCTGAGCACAGATACGCAGTATTTT | CASSAPLTNPLSTDTQYF
TRBJ2-1 | TRBV6-6 | few | TRBD2 | TGTGCCAGCAGAAGTCTAGCGGGAGGATCCGGTGAGCAGTTCTTC | CASRSLAGGSGEQFF
TRBJ2-1 | TRBV7-9 | . | TRBD2 | TGTGCCAGCAGCTCAAGCGGGGGGTCTACTGAGCAGTTCTTC | CASSSSGGSTEQFF
TRBJ2-1 | TRBV28 | few | . | TGTGCCAGCAGTTCCAGGGCATACAATGAGCAGTTCTTC | CASSSRAYNEQFF
TRBJ2-7 | TRBV7-9 | . | TRBD1 | TGTGCCAGCAGCTCCCCGGGACAGGAGTACGAGCAGTACTTC | CASSSPGQEYEQYF
TRBJ1-3 | TRBV30 | once | . | TGTGCCCGGACCCAAGGAAACACCATATATTTT | CARTQGNTIYF
TRBJ2-7 | TRBV19 | . | . | TGTGCCAGTAGTGAGACAGGCCTGTCCTACGAGCAGTACTTC | CASSETGLSYEQYF
TRBJ1-2 | TRBV28 | few | TRBD1 | TGTGCCAGCAGCGGGACAGTCGGTGGCTACACCTTC | CASSGTVGGYTF
TRBJ1-2 | TRBV30 | . | . | TGTGCCACCTTCTGGGGGGTCGACGGCTACACCTTC | CATFWGVDGYTF
TRBJ2-2 | TRBV5-1 | . | TRBD1 | TGCGCCAGCAGCTCGATCCGGGACAGGGGTAACACCGGGGAGCTGTTTTTT | CASSSIRDRGNTGELFF
TRBJ1-2 | TRBV6-5 | . | . | TGTGCCAGCAGTTACTCCGGCTCTGGAGGGAGCTATGGCTACACCTTC | CASSYSGSGGSYGYTF
TRBJ1-5 | TRBV6-6 | . | . | TGTGCCAGCAGTTACAGTCAGGGTTACAATCAGCCCCAGCATTTT | CASSYSQGYNQPQHF
TRBJ2-5 | TRBV5-1 | . | TRBD1 | TGCGCCAGCAGCCCCGGGACAGGGGCGTACCAAGAGACCCAGTACTTC | CASSPGTGAYQETQYF
TRBJ1-2 | TRBV11-2 | few | TRBD1 | TGTGCCAGCAGCTTAGCACGGGACAGGAATTACGGTGGCTACACCTTC | CASSLARDRNYGGYTF
TRBJ2-3 | TRBV7-2 | . | TRBD2 | TGTGCCAGCAGCAAGGGGGGTAGCGGGGGGCAGCGGGATACGCAGTATTTT | CASSKGGSGGQRDTQYF
TRBJ2-5 | TRBV7-9 | . | . | TGTGCCAGCGGGCCAACCCAAGAGACCCAGTACTTC | CASGPTQETQYF
TRBJ1-1 | TRBV7-9 | . | . | TGTGCCAGCAACAGACCGGGAGGTGCCACTGAGGCTTTCTTT | CASNRPGGATEAFF
TRBJ2-5 | TRBV2 | . | TRBD2 | TGTGCCAGCAGGGGGACTAGTGTTCAAGAGACCCAGTACTTC | CASRGTSVQETQYF